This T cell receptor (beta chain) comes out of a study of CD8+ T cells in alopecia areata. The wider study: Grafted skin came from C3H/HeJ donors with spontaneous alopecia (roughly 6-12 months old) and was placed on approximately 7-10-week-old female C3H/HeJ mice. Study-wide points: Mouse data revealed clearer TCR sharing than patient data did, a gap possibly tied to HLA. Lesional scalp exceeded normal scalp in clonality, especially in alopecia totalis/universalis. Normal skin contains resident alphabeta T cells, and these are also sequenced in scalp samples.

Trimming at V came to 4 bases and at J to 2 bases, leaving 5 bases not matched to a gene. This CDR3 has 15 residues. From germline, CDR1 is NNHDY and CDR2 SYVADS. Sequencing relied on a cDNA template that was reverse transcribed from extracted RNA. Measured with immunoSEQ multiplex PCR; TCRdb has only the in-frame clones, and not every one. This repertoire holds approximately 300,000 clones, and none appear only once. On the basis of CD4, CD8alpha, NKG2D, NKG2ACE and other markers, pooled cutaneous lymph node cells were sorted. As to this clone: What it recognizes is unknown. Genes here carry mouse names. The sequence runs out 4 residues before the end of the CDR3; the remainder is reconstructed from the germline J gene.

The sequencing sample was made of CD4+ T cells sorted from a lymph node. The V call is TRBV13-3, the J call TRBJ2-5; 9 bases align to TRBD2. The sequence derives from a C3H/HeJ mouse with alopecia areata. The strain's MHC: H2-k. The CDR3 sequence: CASSPRDWVQDTQYF. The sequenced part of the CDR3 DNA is TGTGCCAGCAGTCCCCGGGACTGGGTCCAAGAC. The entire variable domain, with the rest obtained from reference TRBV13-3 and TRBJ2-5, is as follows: EAAVTQSPRSKVAVTGGKVTLSCHQTNNHDYMYWYRQDTGHGLRLIHYSYVADSTEKGDIPDGYKASRPSQENFSLILELASLSQTAVYFCASSPRDWVQDTQYFGPGTRLLVL.